The source of this TCR beta chain is a study of blood T cell repertoires in COVID-19. Across the whole study: Some COVID-19 samples were acute and others convalescent; all came from the United States, Italy and Spain.

V lost 3 bases to trimming and J lost 4 bases, with 14 bases between them. In germline, CDR1 is SGHRS, CDR2 YFSETQ. There are 14 residues in the CDR3. This clone was observed a handful of times. Using immunoSEQ multiplex PCR, the repertoire was profiled, and TCRdb retains in-frame clones only, with some absent. Of tens of thousands of clones in the sample, about 88% are singletons; the top ten hold approximately 46%. The source material was peripheral blood. The source of this sequence is a human donor in a cohort sampled during active COVID-19. The chain uses TRBV5-1 and TRBJ2-7, with a weak D call TRBD1 (6 bases). The CDR3 loop is CASSSTTGSYEQYF. CDR3 DNA sequence: TGCGCCAGCAGCTCAACGACAGGATCTTACGAGCAGTACTTC. The variable domain in full, completed from reference TRBV5-1 and TRBJ2-7, reads KAGVTQTPRYLIKTRGQQVTLSCSPISGHRSVSWYQQTPGQGLQFLFEYFSETQRNKGNFPGRFSGRQFSNSRSEMNVSTLELGDSALYLCASSSTTGSYEQYFGPGTRLTVT.